This TCR beta chain was found in a study of beta chain features in type 1 diabetes. The whole isolated RNA underwent reverse transcription, so sequencing captured expressed TCRB transcripts. Sequencing used immunoSEQ multiplex PCR; TCRdb keeps in-frame clones, though not all of them. The data contain fewer than 150,000 clones, less than 9% of them singletons. In all sorted populations, purity surpassed 95%. Germline V gene sequence: CDR1 SQVTM, CDR2 ANQGSEA. There are 15 residues in the CDR3. The V end was cut by 4 bases, the J end by 4 bases, with 16 bases between. This chain links TRBV29-1 with TRBJ2-2; D may be TRBD1 (6 bases). Specimen: central memory CD4+ T cells from blood. The clonotype was recovered from a woman aged 25 to 39 in good health. The CDR3, as DNA: TGCAGCGTTGGAAATCCAGGGGTAGGCACCGGGGAGCTGTTTTTT. This sequence encodes CSVGNPGVGTGELFF.